This record concerns one TCR beta chain sequence. Its antigen is not identified. Germline loops: CDR1 MGHRA, CDR2 YSYEKL. The length of the CDR3 is 17 residues. Germline trimming cut 0 bases from V and 6 bases from J; bases unmatched to any gene: 7. This entry comes from a study of graft-versus-host responses after intestinal transplantation. The study, taken as a whole, reports: After transplant, early declines in HvG clones were associated with peak levels of circulating GvH clones.

Data came from immunoSEQ multiplex PCR; TCRdb stores just in-frame clones and leaves some out. This sample has roughly 120,000 clones; around 92% occur once, and the top ten carry around 1%. This material consisted of unstimulated CD8+ T cells sorted from spleen or lymph node cells, taken before transplant. The rearrangement joins TRBV4-1 to TRBJ2-2, with 10 bases that match TRBD2. The sequence was obtained from a human donor who was the organ donor for an intestinal transplant. CDR3 in amino acids: CASSQEDLAGAPGELFF. The CDR3 nucleotides read TGCGCCAGCAGCCAAGAAGATCTAGCGGGAGCGCCCGGGGAGCTGTTTTTT.